This record concerns one T cell receptor beta chain sequence. The sample originates from a study of early T cells in non-severe SARS-CoV-2 infection. CDR3 length: 17 amino acids. With V trimmed by 5 bases and J by 1 base, 11 bases remained unmatched. In germline, CDR1 is MNHEY, CDR2 SVGEGT. TCRdb fed the 5' RACE reads into MiXCR, producing one record per CDR3 protein. The data hold 50,000 to 70,000 distinct CDR3 sequences, with approximately 13% observed a single time. The chain links TRBV6-2 or TRBV6-3 to TRBJ2-3; 8 nucleotides line up with TRBD2. Input material: whole blood. The sequence came from an adult who was a healthcare worker with PCR-confirmed SARS-CoV-2 infection or an uninfected control (not recorded which). CDR3 nucleotide sequence: TGTGCCAGCAGTACCCTCTTTAGTAGCGGGGGCACAGATACGCAGTATTTT. It specifies CASSTLFSSGGTDTQYF.